This T cell receptor beta chain was identified in a study of radiotherapy plus CTLA-4 blockade in lung cancer. Study background: Roughly a sixth of enrolled patients responded objectively, and approximately 34% had disease control. Study outcomes and limitations: An expansion of tumor-derived TCR clones occurred in blood after radiotherapy plus ipilimumab.

TCRdb's table, derived via immunoSEQ multiplex PCR, lists solely in-frame clones and lacks some. The repertoire includes more than 90,000 clones, approximately 82% of them detected once, and about 25% sits in the top ten. CTLA-4 blockade using ipilimumab, together with focal radiation, was received by patients with chemo-refractory metastatic non-small-cell lung cancer. This clone was counted once. Its antigen remains unidentified. Germline lookup yields CDR1 SGHRS and CDR2 YFSETQ. After removal of 2 bases from V and 4 bases from J, the junction contained 6 bases not matched to a gene. This CDR3 contains 16 residues.

This TCR was recovered from a human donor with non-small cell lung cancer that progressed on radiotherapy plus ipilimumab. The specimen comprised peripheral blood, sampled from a patient treated with radiotherapy plus ipilimumab. This chain joins TRBV5-1 and TRBJ2-3; 11 bases match TRBD1. CDR3 DNA sequence: TGCGCCAGCAGCTTTCCGGGACAGGGGGTGTCAGATACGCAGTATTTT. It is translated as CASSFPGQGVSDTQYF.